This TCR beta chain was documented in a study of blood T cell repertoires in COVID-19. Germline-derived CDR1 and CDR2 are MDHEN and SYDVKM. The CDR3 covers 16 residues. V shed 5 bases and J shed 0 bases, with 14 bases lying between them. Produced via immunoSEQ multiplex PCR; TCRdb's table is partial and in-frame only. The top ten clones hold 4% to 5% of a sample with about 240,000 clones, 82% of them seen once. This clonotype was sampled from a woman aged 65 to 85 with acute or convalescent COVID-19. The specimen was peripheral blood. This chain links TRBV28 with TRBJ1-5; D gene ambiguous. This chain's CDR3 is CASSRMTRISNQPQHF. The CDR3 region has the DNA TGTGCCAGCAGTCGTATGACACGGATTAGCAATCAGCCCCAGCATTTT.